These T cell receptor beta chains were read from a single sample in a study of T-cell reconstitution after alpha-beta-depleted transplantation in children. TCRdb called the PCR reads again in MiXCR, with one record for every CDR3 protein. The data show about 490,000 distinct CDR3 sequences, roughly 10% seen once. Specimen: PBMCs, collected before TCRalphabeta/CD19-depleted stem cell transplant. The receptor set was obtained from a child under 10 years old with inherited bone marrow failure, due to receive a stem cell transplant. Each CDR3 is given with its conserved first and last residue. The order of the fields is D gene, clone size, J gene, V gene, CDR3 DNA, CDR3 protein. D genes are given only for firm matches. Not every row has a clone size; where given, it reads once, few, many or a size class.

d_gene: .; abundance: few; j_gene: TRBJ2-7; v_gene: TRBV2; CDR3nt: TGTGCCAGCCAGAGACAGGTACTCTCCTACGAGCAGTACTTC; CDR3aa: CASQRQVLSYEQYF
d_gene: .; abundance: many; j_gene: TRBJ1-2; v_gene: TRBV27; CDR3nt: TGTGCCAGCAGTTTATCGATCTGGACGGGCTACACCTTC; CDR3aa: CASSLSIWTGYTF
d_gene: TRBD2; abundance: many; j_gene: TRBJ2-7; v_gene: TRBV4-2; CDR3nt: TGTGCCAGCGGAGCGGGAGGTGGCTACGAGCAGTACTTC; CDR3aa: CASGAGGGYEQYF
d_gene: TRBD1; abundance: .; j_gene: TRBJ1-4; v_gene: TRBV5-4; CDR3nt: TGTGCCAGCAGCTTTGGGTTGAGGGGGCCGGAAAAACTGTTTTTT; CDR3aa: CASSFGLRGPEKLFF
d_gene: .; abundance: many; j_gene: TRBJ2-1; v_gene: TRBV7-9; CDR3nt: TGTGCCAGCAGTCTTAGGGGCGCGCGTTACAATGAGCAGTTCTTC; CDR3aa: CASSLRGARYNEQFF
d_gene: .; abundance: .; j_gene: TRBJ1-1; v_gene: TRBV19; CDR3nt: TGTGCCAGTAGTATAGGGAACAAATTGAGGACTGAAGCTTTCTTT; CDR3aa: CASSIGNKLRTEAFF
d_gene: TRBD1; abundance: many; j_gene: TRBJ2-2; v_gene: TRBV5-1; CDR3nt: TGTGCCAGCAGTTTAGGGCAGGGGGCGACCGGGGAGCTGTTTTTT; CDR3aa: CASSLGQGATGELFF
d_gene: .; abundance: .; j_gene: TRBJ2-6; v_gene: TRBV30; CDR3nt: TGTGCCTGGACTCCAGAGGCTGGGGCCAACGTCCTGACTTTC; CDR3aa: CAWTPEAGANVLTF
d_gene: TRBD1; abundance: many; j_gene: TRBJ2-3; v_gene: TRBV2; CDR3nt: TGTGCCAGCAGTGCGAGGACAGGGAAAGATACGCAGTATTTT; CDR3aa: CASSARTGKDTQYF
d_gene: .; abundance: .; j_gene: TRBJ1-5; v_gene: TRBV4-1; CDR3nt: TGCGCCAGCAGCCAAAGTATCCCGGGCCCCAATCAGCCCCAGCATTTT; CDR3aa: CASSQSIPGPNQPQHF
d_gene: .; abundance: .; j_gene: TRBJ2-2; v_gene: TRBV13; CDR3nt: TGTGCCATGGGCTTAGGCCTCCTCTCCCGGGAGCTGTTTTTT; CDR3aa: CAMGLGLLSRELFF
d_gene: .; abundance: many; j_gene: TRBJ1-4; v_gene: TRBV25-1; CDR3nt: TGTGCCAGCAGTGAAATAACGGGGGAAAAACTGTTTTTT; CDR3aa: CASSEITGEKLFF
d_gene: .; abundance: few; j_gene: TRBJ1-2; v_gene: TRBV29-1; CDR3nt: TGCAGCGTTGGGTCAGGCGGGCACTATGGCTACACCTTC; CDR3aa: CSVGSGGHYGYTF
d_gene: .; abundance: many; j_gene: TRBJ1-3; v_gene: TRBV7-2; CDR3nt: TGTGCCAGCAGCTTAATGGCCCGAGTGGGAAACACCATATATTTT; CDR3aa: CASSLMARVGNTIYF
d_gene: .; abundance: many; j_gene: TRBJ2-2; v_gene: TRBV20-1; CDR3nt: TGCAGTGCTAGAGGTTTTGACGGGGAGCTGTTTTTT; CDR3aa: CSARGFDGELFF
d_gene: .; abundance: many; j_gene: TRBJ2-5; v_gene: TRBV6-5; CDR3nt: TGTGCCAGCAGTTACATAGGGAGCCCAGAGACCCAGTACTTC; CDR3aa: CASSYIGSPETQYF
d_gene: .; abundance: many; j_gene: TRBJ2-1; v_gene: TRBV5-1; CDR3nt: TGCGCCAGCAGCTTCGGGGGAGTTAGGTACAATGAGCAGTTCTTC; CDR3aa: CASSFGGVRYNEQFF
d_gene: .; abundance: many; j_gene: TRBJ1-1; v_gene: TRBV27; CDR3nt: TGTGCCAGCAGTGCCAGGGAATCCGAAGCTTTCTTT; CDR3aa: CASSARESEAFF
d_gene: TRBD2; abundance: many; j_gene: TRBJ2-7; v_gene: TRBV7-9; CDR3nt: TGTGCCAGCAGCCCCCCTGACGGACTAGCGGTCTACGAGCAGTACTTC; CDR3aa: CASSPPDGLAVYEQYF
d_gene: .; abundance: many; j_gene: TRBJ2-3; v_gene: TRBV28; CDR3nt: TGTGCCAGCAGACGAGCAGGGGACACAGATACGCAGTATTTT; CDR3aa: CASRRAGDTDTQYF
d_gene: TRBD2; abundance: few; j_gene: TRBJ2-7; v_gene: TRBV20-1; CDR3nt: TGCAGTGCTAGAAGCGGGAGACCCGAGCAGTACTTC; CDR3aa: CSARSGRPEQYF
d_gene: TRBD1; abundance: .; j_gene: TRBJ1-4; v_gene: TRBV4-3; CDR3nt: TGCGCCAGCAGCCAAGAAACCCTGACAGGGGGCAGTTTGAATAATGAAAAACTGTTTTTT; CDR3aa: CASSQETLTGGSLNNEKLFF
d_gene: .; abundance: many; j_gene: TRBJ2-7; v_gene: TRBV5-1; CDR3nt: TGCGCCAGCAGCTTGGCCTGGAGCTCCTACGAGCAGTACTTC; CDR3aa: CASSLAWSSYEQYF
d_gene: TRBD1; abundance: many; j_gene: TRBJ2-1; v_gene: TRBV9; CDR3nt: TGTGCCAGCTCCCGGGACAGAACTTACAATGAGCAGTTCTTC; CDR3aa: CASSRDRTYNEQFF
d_gene: .; abundance: few; j_gene: TRBJ2-3; v_gene: TRBV27; CDR3nt: TGTGCCAGCAGTCCGCGGCCTGCCCGCAGGACTGCCGATACGCAGTATTTT; CDR3aa: CASSPRPARRTADTQYF
d_gene: TRBD2; abundance: .; j_gene: TRBJ2-1; v_gene: TRBV28; CDR3nt: TGTGCCAGCACCGTGGCGGGGGATGAGCAGTTCTTC; CDR3aa: CASTVAGDEQFF
d_gene: .; abundance: many; j_gene: TRBJ2-3; v_gene: TRBV12-3/TRBV12-4; CDR3nt: TGTGCCAGCAGTTCCCATGGCGCAGATACGCAGTATTTT; CDR3aa: CASSSHGADTQYF
d_gene: TRBD2; abundance: many; j_gene: TRBJ2-2; v_gene: TRBV5-1; CDR3nt: TGCGCCAGCAGCTTGGCCCCAGCGGGAGGGCCCGGGGAGCTGTTTTTT; CDR3aa: CASSLAPAGGPGELFF
d_gene: .; abundance: many; j_gene: TRBJ2-5; v_gene: TRBV29-1; CDR3nt: TGCAGCGGTGATGGCCGCGGACAAGAGACCCAGTACTTC; CDR3aa: CSGDGRGQETQYF
d_gene: TRBD1; abundance: .; j_gene: TRBJ1-2; v_gene: TRBV5-4; CDR3nt: TGTGCCAGCAGCTTGCATGGGACAGGGGTCGGCTACACCTTC; CDR3aa: CASSLHGTGVGYTF
d_gene: TRBD2; abundance: many; j_gene: TRBJ2-1; v_gene: TRBV29-1; CDR3nt: TGCAGCGTTGAAGTGGGAGGGACGTACAATGAGCAGTTCTTC; CDR3aa: CSVEVGGTYNEQFF
d_gene: .; abundance: few; j_gene: TRBJ2-7; v_gene: TRBV28; CDR3nt: TGTGCCAGCAAGGTTGCGGGATGGGCGCCCGAGCAGTACTTC; CDR3aa: CASKVAGWAPEQYF
d_gene: .; abundance: .; j_gene: TRBJ1-1; v_gene: TRBV20-1; CDR3nt: TGCAGTGCTGACGAGACAGCTACTCCGAACACTGAAGCTTTCTTT; CDR3aa: CSADETATPNTEAFF
d_gene: .; abundance: few; j_gene: TRBJ2-7; v_gene: TRBV11-2; CDR3nt: TGTGCCAGCAGCTTAGATCGAAGGGGGGGTTACGAGCAGTACTTC; CDR3aa: CASSLDRRGGYEQYF
d_gene: TRBD2; abundance: many; j_gene: TRBJ2-7; v_gene: TRBV20-1; CDR3nt: TGCAGTGCTAGTCCCCTCAGCGGGGTCGCCTACGAGCAGTACTTC; CDR3aa: CSASPLSGVAYEQYF
d_gene: .; abundance: many; j_gene: TRBJ2-3; v_gene: TRBV19; CDR3nt: TGTGCCAGTAGCTACCGATCTAGGACAGATACGCAGTATTTT; CDR3aa: CASSYRSRTDTQYF
d_gene: .; abundance: many; j_gene: TRBJ2-1; v_gene: TRBV29-1; CDR3nt: TGCAGCGCGGAGGACCCGCTCATCGGATACAATGAGCAGTTCTTC; CDR3aa: CSAEDPLIGYNEQFF
d_gene: .; abundance: many; j_gene: TRBJ2-2; v_gene: TRBV12-3/TRBV12-4; CDR3nt: TGTGCCAGCAGTACCCCGGGACTTCGAGGGGAGCTGTTTTTT; CDR3aa: CASSTPGLRGELFF